The 20 T cell receptor beta chains presented below share a single source sample, sequenced in a study of regulatory dendritic cells for organ transplantation. Repertoires were generated with immunoSEQ multiplex PCR, while TCRdb's copy carries only in-frame clones and drops some. The sample has 30,000 to 40,000 clones, roughly 89% seen once. Input material: naive CD4+ T cells from blood. Subset here: CD45RA+ naive T cells. The receptors shown here come from a human donor in good health.

This clone was counted a few times. V gene TRBV27 combines with J gene TRBJ2-7; 10 nucleotides align to TRBD2. CDR1 and CDR2 from the germline V gene are MNHEY and SMNVEV (reference sequence). The CDR3 length is 15 residues. J lost 2 bases, V lost 8 bases, and 9 bases had no gene match. This CDR3 is CASRLAGVSAYEQYF. CDR3 sequence (DNA): TGTGCCAGCCGGCTAGCGGGAGTATCGGCCTACGAGCAGTACTTC.

The rearrangement uses TRBV7-9 and TRBJ2-5; possibly TRBD2 for D (6 bases). This CDR3 has 15 amino acids. Per the germline V gene, CDR1 is SEHNR and CDR2 is FQNEAQ (reference sequence). V gave up 5 bases and J gave up 1 base, with 14 bases separating them. In DNA form, the CDR3 reads TGTGCCAGCAGCGCCCGGGACTTCATCCAAGAGACCCAGTACTTC. The encoded protein is CASSARDFIQETQYF.

The chain links TRBV29-1 to TRBJ1-1; a possible D gene is TRBD1 (6 bases). The germline V gene has CDR1 SQVTM and CDR2 ANQGSEA. V was clipped by 6 bases and J by 3 bases, with 14 bases between them. The CDR3 spans 13 residues. The CDR3 is CSVNREADTEAFF. The CDR3 DNA is TGCAGCGTAAACAGGGAAGCGGACACTGAAGCTTTCTTT.

The V call is TRBV14, the J call TRBJ1-1; D is unclear. Germline values: CDR1 SGHDN, CDR2 FVKESK. The ends were cut back, 0 bases at V and 1 base at J, with 15 bases in the middle. The CDR3 is made up of 17 amino acids. The CDR3 DNA is TGTGCCAGCAGCCAAGACTTGTCTAAAAAAGGGAACACTGAAGCTTTCTTT. As protein: CASSQDLSKKGNTEAFF.

The genes are TRBV9 and TRBJ2-6; D may be TRBD1 (6 bases). The CDR3 has 15 residues. Germline V gene lookup returns CDR1 SGDLS and CDR2 YYNGEE. Trimming removed 3 bases from V and 1 base from J, with 8 bases in between. CDR3 residues: CASSATGSGANVLTF. The CDR3 DNA sequence: TGTGCCAGCAGCGCCACAGGGTCTGGGGCCAACGTCCTGACTTTC. Full variable domain (remainder filled in from reference TRBV9 and TRBJ2-6): DSGVTQTPKHLITATGQRVTLRCSPRSGDLSVYWYQQSLDQGLQFLIQYYNGEERAKGNILERFSAQQFPDLHSELNLSSLELGDSALYFCASSATGSGANVLTFGAGSRLTVL.

CDR3 nucleotide sequence: TGTGCCAGCAGTGAATTAAAGGCGGGAGGGCCGAGCGATGAGCAGTTCTTC. Protein: CASSELKAGGPSDEQFF. V usage is TRBV2 and J usage is TRBJ2-1; 9 nucleotides line up with TRBD2. The germline gives CDR1 SNHLY, CDR2 FYNNEI. The V gene end was trimmed by 2 bases and the J gene end by 8 bases; junction bases not matched to a gene: 13. The CDR3 covers 17 residues.

This clone has a single count. V gene TRBV19 combines with J gene TRBJ1-5, with unresolved D. Germline V gene sequence: CDR1 LNHDA, CDR2 SQIVND (reference sequence). The CDR3 contains 14 residues. Trimming cost V 1 base and J 0 bases, with 4 bases left between them. CDR3 sequence (DNA): TGTGCCAGTAGTATAGTATATAGCAATCAGCCCCAGCATTTT. It translates to CASSIVYSNQPQHF. The full variable domain, in which reference TRBV19 and TRBJ1-5 provide the parts outside the CDR3, is DGGITQSPKYLFRKEGQNVTLSCEQNLNHDAMYWYRQDPGQGLRLIYYSQIVNDFQKGDIAEGYSVSREKKESFPLTVTSAQKNPTAFYLCASSIVYSNQPQHFGDGTRLSIL.

The J gene is TRBJ1-1, the V gene TRBV18; the D is unclear. This CDR3 contains 13 residues. The germline V and J ends were trimmed by 3 bases and 1 base, with 6 bases remaining between them. The V gene's germline CDR1 is KGHSH and CDR2 LQKENI. The CDR3 region has the DNA TGTGCCAGCTCACCTACAGAGAACACTGAAGCTTTCTTT. Amino acids: CASSPTENTEAFF.

V is TRBV23-1 and J is TRBJ1-1, with TRBD1 matching 8 bases. TRBV23-1 is reported as an ORF; its role is uncertain. The length of the CDR3 is 16 residues. V was pared by 2 bases and J by 1 base, with 6 bases of the junction left unmatched. The chain's CDR3 is CASSQHGTGGNTEAFF. The CDR3 bases are TGCGCCAGCAGTCAACACGGGACAGGTGGGAACACTGAAGCTTTCTTT.

The chain carries TRBV18 and TRBJ1-1; 8 nucleotides match TRBD1. V lost 6 bases to trimming and J lost 3 bases; unmatched junction nucleotides: 6. CDR3 length: 14 residues. The V gene's germline CDR1 is KGHSH and CDR2 LQKENI. CDR3 region: CASSIQGEDTEAFF. CDR3 DNA sequence: TGTGCCAGCTCTATACAGGGGGAAGACACTGAAGCTTTCTTT.

This clone was observed a handful of times. This rearrangement joins TRBV19 to TRBJ1-1; D not resolved. The V and J ends lost 5 bases and 0 bases respectively, with 7 bases between them. The V gene's germline CDR1 is LNHDA and CDR2 SQIVND (reference sequence). The CDR3 has 13 amino acids. CDR3 region: CASSSSMNTEAFF. CDR3 nucleotide sequence: TGTGCCAGTAGTTCCTCAATGAACACTGAAGCTTTCTTT.

This rearrangement joins TRBV9 to TRBJ2-2; D unresolved. This CDR3 region has 14 residues. V was clipped by 5 bases and J by 4 bases, with 12 bases between them. Germline V gene data show CDR1 as SGDLS and CDR2 as YYNGEE. The CDR3 DNA follows: TGTGCCAGCAGTGTTCAGGTGCTCACCGGGGAGCTGTTTTTT. The encoded protein is CASSVQVLTGELFF.

This chain links TRBV28 with TRBJ2-3; TRBD2 aligns across 7 bases. In germline, CDR1 is MDHEN, CDR2 SYDVKM. CDR3 length: 15 residues. J was trimmed by 3 bases and V by 2 bases; bases with no gene match: 5. The CDR3 loop reads CASSLAGAGTDTQYF. Here the CDR3 DNA reads TGTGCCAGCAGTTTAGCGGGAGCGGGAACAGATACGCAGTATTTT.

This chain connects TRBV7-2 to TRBJ2-5; maybe TRBD2 (5 bases). V lost 6 bases and J lost 0, with 8 bases in between. This CDR3 spans 13 amino acids. The germline V gene has CDR1 SGHTA and CDR2 FQGNSA. The CDR3, as DNA: TGTGCCAGCAGGAGAGGGTACCAAGAGACCCAGTACTTC. Translation gives CASRRGYQETQYF.

The chain employs TRBV11-1 and TRBJ1-1; the match to TRBD1 covers 9 bases. The V and J ends lost 5 bases and 5 bases, in that order; junction bases with no gene match: 6. The CDR3 is 14 amino acids. Germline CDR1 is SGHAT and CDR2 is FQDESV (reference sequence). The CDR3 sequence is CASSRTGATTEAFF. The CDR3 bases are TGTGCCAGCAGCCGGACAGGGGCGACGACTGAAGCTTTCTTT. Using reference TRBV11-1 and TRBJ1-1 for the parts outside the CDR3, the full variable domain is EAEVAQSPRYKITEKSQAVAFWCDPISGHATLYWYRQILGQGPELLVQFQDESVVDDSQLPKDRFSAERLKGVDSTLKIQPAELGDSAMYLCASSRTGATTEAFFGQGTRLTVV.

The chain combines TRBV30 with TRBJ1-1; D is ambiguous. Germline assignment: CDR1 GTSNPN and CDR2 SVGIG (reference sequence). CDR3 size: 13 residues. V was pared by 0 bases and J by 1 base, with 6 bases between. CDR3 loop: CAWSVYKNTEAFF. The CDR3 region has the DNA TGTGCCTGGAGTGTTTACAAGAACACTGAAGCTTTCTTT.

The chain carries TRBV30 and TRBJ2-3; D unresolved. The CDR3 contains 13 residues. The germline V and J ends were trimmed by 2 bases and 2 bases, with 8 bases remaining between them. Germline assignment: CDR1 GTSNPN and CDR2 SVGIG (reference sequence). The CDR3 DNA reads as TGTGCCTGGAGTCGTGGGAACACAGATACGCAGTATTTT. It codes for CAWSRGNTDTQYF. The full variable domain, rest sourced from reference TRBV30 and TRBJ2-3, is SQTIHQWPATLVQPVGSPLSLECTVEGTSNPNLYWYRQAAGRGLQLLFYSVGIGQISSEVPQNLSASRPQDRQFILSSKKLLLSDSGFYLCAWSRGNTDTQYFGPGTRLTVL.

The rearrangement uses TRBV4-2 and TRBJ2-7; tentative D call: TRBD2 (5 bases). The CDR3 runs 14 residues. Looked up from germline, CDR1 is LGHNA and CDR2 is YNFKEQ. Trimming pared 2 bases from V and 7 bases from J, leaving 15 bases between. The CDR3 DNA follows: TGTGCCAGCAGCCAAACTACCTTGCCGGGAGAGCAGTACTTC. Translating it yields CASSQTTLPGEQYF.

The chain is built from TRBV12-5 and TRBJ1-2; D might be TRBD1 (5 bases). Trimming cost V 6 bases and J 6 bases, with 17 bases left between them. From germline, CDR1 is LGHNT and CDR2 FRNRAP. CDR3 length equals 14 residues. For the CDR3, the DNA is TGTGCTAGTGGAACGTTCGGGGGGGTCAATGGCTACACCTTC. It encodes CASGTFGGVNGYTF.

J is TRBJ2-2 and V is TRBV19, with 7 bases matching TRBD2. Germline V lookup: CDR1 LNHDA, CDR2 SQIVND (reference sequence). J was trimmed by 4 bases and V by 3 bases; bases with no gene match: 5. The CDR3 consists of 15 residues. In nucleotides, the CDR3 is TGTGCCAGTAGTATGAGGGGCGGGGGCACCGGGGAGCTGTTTTTT. This codes for CASSMRGGGTGELFF. The full variable domain, its missing parts supplied by reference TRBV19 and TRBJ2-2, is DGGITQSPKYLFRKEGQNVTLSCEQNLNHDAMYWYRQDPGQGLRLIYYSQIVNDFQKGDIAEGYSVSREKKESFPLTVTSAQKNPTAFYLCASSMRGGGTGELFFGEGSRLTVL.